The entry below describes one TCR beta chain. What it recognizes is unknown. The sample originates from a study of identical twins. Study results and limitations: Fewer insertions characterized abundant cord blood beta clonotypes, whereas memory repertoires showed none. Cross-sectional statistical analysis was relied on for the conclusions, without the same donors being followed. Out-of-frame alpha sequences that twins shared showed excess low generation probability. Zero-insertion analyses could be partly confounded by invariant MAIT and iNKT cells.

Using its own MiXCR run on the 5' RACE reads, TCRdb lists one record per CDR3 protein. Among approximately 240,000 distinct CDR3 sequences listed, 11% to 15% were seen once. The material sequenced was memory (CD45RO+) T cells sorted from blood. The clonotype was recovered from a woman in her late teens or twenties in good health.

This CDR3 reads CASSLSGKNIQYF. The CDR3 region has the DNA TGTGCCAGCAGTTTAAGCGGGAAAAACATTCAGTACTTC. The J gene is TRBJ2-4, the V gene TRBV12-3 or TRBV12-4; D is perhaps TRBD2 (6 bases). The ends were cut back, 2 bases at V and 4 bases at J, with 6 bases in the middle. This CDR3 comprises 13 residues.